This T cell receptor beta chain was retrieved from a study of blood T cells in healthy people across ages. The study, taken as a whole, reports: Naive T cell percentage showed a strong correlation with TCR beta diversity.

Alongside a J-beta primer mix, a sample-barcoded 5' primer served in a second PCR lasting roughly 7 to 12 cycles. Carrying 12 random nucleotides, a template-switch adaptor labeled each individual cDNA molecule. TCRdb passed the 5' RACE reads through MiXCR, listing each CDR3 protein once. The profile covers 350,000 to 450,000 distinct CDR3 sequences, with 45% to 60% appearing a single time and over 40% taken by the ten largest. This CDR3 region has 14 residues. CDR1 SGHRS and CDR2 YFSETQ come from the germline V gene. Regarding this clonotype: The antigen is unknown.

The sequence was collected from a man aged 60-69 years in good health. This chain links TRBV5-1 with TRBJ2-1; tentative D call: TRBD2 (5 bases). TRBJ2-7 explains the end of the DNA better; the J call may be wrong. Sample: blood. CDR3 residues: CASSYGRGQDEQYF. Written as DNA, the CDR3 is TGCGCCAGCAGCTACGGACGGGGTCAGGATGAGCAGTACTTC.